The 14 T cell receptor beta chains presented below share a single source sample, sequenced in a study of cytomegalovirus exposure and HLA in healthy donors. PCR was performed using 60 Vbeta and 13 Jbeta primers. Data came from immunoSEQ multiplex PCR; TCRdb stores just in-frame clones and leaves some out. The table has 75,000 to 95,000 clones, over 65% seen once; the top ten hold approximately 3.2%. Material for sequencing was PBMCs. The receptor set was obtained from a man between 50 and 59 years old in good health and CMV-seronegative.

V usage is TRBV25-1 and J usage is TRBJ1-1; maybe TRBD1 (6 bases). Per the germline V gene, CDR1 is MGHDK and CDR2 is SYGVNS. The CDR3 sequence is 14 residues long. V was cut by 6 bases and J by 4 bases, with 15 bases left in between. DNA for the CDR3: TGTGCCAGCAGCCCCCAGGGCAGGGGCACTGAAGCTTTCTTT. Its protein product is CASSPQGRGTEAFF.

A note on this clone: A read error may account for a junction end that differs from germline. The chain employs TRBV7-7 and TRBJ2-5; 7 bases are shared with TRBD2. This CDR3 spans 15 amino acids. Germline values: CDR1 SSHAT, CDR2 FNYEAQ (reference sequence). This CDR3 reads CASSLAGTTQETQYF. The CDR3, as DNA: TGTGCTAGCAGCTTGGCGGGGACTACCCAAGAGACCCAGTACTTC.

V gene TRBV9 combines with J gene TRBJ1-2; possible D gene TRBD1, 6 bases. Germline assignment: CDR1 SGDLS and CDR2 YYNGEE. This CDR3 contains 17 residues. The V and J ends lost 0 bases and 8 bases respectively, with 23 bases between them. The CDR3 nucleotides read TGTGCCAGCAGCGTAGAGGGGAGGGGGGGCGCAGTCAGCGGCTACACCTTC. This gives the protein CASSVEGRGGAVSGYTF. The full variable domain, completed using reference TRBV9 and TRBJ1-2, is DSGVTQTPKHLITATGQRVTLRCSPRSGDLSVYWYQQSLDQGLQFLIQYYNGEERAKGNILERFSAQQFPDLHSELNLSSLELGDSALYFCASSVEGRGGAVSGYTFGSGTRLTVV.

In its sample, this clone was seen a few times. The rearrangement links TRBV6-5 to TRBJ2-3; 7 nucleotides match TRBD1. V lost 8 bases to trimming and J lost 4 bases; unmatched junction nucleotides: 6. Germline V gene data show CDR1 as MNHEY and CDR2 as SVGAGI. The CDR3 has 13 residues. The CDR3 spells CASHTGVADTQYF. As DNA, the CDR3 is TGTGCCAGCCACACAGGGGTCGCAGATACGCAGTATTTT.

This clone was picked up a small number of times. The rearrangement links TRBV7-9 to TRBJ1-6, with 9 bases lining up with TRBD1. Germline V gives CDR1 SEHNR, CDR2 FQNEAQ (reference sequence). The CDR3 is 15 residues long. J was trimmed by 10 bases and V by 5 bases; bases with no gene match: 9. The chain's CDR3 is CASSPGQGGKSPLHF. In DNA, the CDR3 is TGTGCCAGCAGCCCGGGACAGGGAGGCAAGTCACCCCTCCACTTT. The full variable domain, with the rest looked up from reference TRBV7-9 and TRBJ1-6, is DTGVSQNPRHKITKRGQNVTFRCDPISEHNRLYWYRQTLGQGPEFLTYFQNEAQLEKSRLLSDRFSAERPKGSFSTLEIQRTEQGDSAMYLCASSPGQGGKSPLHFGNGTRLTVT.

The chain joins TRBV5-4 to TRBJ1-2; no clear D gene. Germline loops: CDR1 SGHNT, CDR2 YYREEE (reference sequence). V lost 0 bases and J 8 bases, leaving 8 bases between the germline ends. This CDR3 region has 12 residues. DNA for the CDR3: TGTGCCAGCAGCTTGGATACCGCGGGCTACACCTTC. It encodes CASSLDTAGYTF. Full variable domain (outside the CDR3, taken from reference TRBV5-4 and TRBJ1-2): ETGVTQSPTHLIKTRGQQVTLRCSSQSGHNTVSWYQQALGQGPQFIFQYYREEENGRGNFPPRFSGLQFPNYSSELNVNALELDDSALYLCASSLDTAGYTFGSGTRLTVV.

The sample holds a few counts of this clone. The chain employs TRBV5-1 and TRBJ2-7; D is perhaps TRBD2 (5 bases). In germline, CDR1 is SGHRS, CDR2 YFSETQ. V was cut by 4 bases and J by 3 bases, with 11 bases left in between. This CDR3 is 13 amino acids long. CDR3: CASSTGNYYEQYF. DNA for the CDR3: TGCGCCAGCAGCACCGGGAATTACTACGAGCAGTACTTC.

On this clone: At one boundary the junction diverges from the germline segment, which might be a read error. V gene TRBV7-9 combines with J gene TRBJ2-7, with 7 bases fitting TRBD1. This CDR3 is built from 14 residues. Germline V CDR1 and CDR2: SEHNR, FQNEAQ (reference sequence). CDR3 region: CSSTWGQNSYEQYF. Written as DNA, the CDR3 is TGTTCCAGCACCTGGGGACAGAACTCCTACGAGCAGTACTTC.

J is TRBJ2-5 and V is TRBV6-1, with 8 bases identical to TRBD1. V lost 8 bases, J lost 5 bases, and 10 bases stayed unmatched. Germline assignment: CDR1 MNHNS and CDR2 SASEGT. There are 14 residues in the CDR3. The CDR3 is CASQGNQGAETQYF. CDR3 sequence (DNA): TGTGCCAGCCAGGGGAATCAGGGGGCGGAGACCCAGTACTTC.

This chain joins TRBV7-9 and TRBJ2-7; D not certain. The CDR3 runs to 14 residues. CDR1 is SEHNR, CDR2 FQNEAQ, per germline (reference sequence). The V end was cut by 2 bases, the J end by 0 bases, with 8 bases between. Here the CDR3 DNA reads TGTGCCAGCAGCTTACAACAGAACTCCTACGAGCAGTACTTC. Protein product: CASSLQQNSYEQYF.

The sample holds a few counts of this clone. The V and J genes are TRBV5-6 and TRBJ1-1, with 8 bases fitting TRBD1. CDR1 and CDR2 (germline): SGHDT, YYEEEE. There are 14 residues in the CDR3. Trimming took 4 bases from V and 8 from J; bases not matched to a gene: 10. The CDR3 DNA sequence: TGTGCCAGCAGCCTCCAGGACAGGGTCACAGAAGCTTTCTTT. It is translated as CASSLQDRVTEAFF. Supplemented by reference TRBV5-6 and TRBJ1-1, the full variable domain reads DAGVTQSPTHLIKTRGQQVTLRCSPKSGHDTVSWYQQALGQGPQFIFQYYEEEERQRGNFPDRFSGHQFPNYSSELNVNALLLGDSALYLCASSLQDRVTEAFFGQGTRLTVV.

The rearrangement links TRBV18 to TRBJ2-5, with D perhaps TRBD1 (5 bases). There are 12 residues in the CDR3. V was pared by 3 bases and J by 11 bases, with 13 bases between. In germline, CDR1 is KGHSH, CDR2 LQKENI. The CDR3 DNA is TGTGCCAGCTCACCCGACAGTGGTGAGCAGTACTTC. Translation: CASSPDSGEQYF.

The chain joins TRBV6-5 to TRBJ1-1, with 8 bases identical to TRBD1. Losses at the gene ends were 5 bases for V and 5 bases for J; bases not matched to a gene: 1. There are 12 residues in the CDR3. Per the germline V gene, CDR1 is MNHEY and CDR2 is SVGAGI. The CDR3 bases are TGTGCCAGCAGTGACAGGGGTACTGAAGCTTTCTTT. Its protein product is CASSDRGTEAFF.

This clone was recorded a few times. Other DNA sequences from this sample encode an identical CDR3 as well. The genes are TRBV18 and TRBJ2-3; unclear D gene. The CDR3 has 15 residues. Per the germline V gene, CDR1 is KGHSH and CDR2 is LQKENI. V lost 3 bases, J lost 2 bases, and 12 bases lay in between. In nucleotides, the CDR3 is TGTGCCAGCTCACCGGGCAGCAGCCCCACAGATACGCAGTATTTT. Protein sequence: CASSPGSSPTDTQYF.